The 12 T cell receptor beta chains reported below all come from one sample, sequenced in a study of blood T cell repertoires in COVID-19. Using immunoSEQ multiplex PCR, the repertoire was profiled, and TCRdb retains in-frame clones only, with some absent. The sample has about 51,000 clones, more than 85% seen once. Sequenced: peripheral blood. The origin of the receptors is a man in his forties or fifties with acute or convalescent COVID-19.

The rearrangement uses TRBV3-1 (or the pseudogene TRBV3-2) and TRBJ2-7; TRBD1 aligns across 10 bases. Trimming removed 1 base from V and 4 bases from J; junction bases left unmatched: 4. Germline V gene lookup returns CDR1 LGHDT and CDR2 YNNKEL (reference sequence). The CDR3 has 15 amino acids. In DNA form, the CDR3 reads TGTGCCAGCAGCCAAGGGGACAGGGGAGGTTACGAGCAGTACTTC. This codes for CASSQGDRGGYEQYF.

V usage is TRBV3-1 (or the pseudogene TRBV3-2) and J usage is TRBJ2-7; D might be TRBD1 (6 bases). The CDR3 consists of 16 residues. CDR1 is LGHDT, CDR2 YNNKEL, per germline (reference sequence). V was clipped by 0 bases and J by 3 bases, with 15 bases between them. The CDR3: CASSQDRDITLYEQYF. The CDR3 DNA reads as TGTGCCAGCAGCCAAGATAGGGACATAACCCTCTACGAGCAGTACTTC.

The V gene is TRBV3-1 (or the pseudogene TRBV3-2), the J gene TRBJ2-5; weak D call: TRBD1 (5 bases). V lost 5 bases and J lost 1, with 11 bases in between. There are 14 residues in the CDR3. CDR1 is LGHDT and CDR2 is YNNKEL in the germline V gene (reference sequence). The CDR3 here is CASSAYQGQETQYF. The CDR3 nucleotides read TGTGCCAGCAGCGCCTACCAGGGCCAAGAGACCCAGTACTTC.

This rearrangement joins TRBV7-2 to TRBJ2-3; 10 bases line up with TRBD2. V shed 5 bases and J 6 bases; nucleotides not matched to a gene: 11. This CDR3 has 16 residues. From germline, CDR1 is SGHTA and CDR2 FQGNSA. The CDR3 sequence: CASSPSSGGLLDTQYF. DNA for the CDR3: TGTGCCAGCAGCCCCTCTAGCGGGGGCCTACTTGATACGCAGTATTTT.

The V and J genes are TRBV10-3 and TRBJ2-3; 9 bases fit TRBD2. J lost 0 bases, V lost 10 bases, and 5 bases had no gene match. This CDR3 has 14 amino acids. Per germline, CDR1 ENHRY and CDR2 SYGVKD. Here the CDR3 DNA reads TGTGCCACTCGACTAGCGGTAAGCACAGATACGCAGTATTTT. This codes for CATRLAVSTDTQYF.

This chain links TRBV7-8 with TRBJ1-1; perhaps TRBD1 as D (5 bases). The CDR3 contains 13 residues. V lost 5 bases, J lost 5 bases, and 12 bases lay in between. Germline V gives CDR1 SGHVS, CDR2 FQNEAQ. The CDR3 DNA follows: TGTGCCAGCAGCCACCGGGGGAGGACTGAAGCTTTCTTT. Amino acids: CASSHRGRTEAFF. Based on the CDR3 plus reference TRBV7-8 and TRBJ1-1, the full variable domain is GAGVSQSPRYKVAKRGQDVALRCDPISGHVSLFWYQQALGQGPEFLTYFQNEAQLDKSGLPSDRFFAERPEGSVSTLKIQRTQQEDSAVYLCASSHRGRTEAFFGQGTRLTVV.

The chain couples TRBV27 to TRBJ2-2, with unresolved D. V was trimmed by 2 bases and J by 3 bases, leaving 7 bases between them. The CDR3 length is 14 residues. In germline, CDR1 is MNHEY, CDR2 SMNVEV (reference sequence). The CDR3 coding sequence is TGTGCCAGCAGTTTACGTCGTTACACCGGGGAGCTGTTTTTT. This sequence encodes CASSLRRYTGELFF.

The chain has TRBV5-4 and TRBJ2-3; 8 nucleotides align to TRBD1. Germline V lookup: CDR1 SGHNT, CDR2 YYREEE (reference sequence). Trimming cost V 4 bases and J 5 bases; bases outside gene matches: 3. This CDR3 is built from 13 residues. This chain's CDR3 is CASSRQGQDTQYF. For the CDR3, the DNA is TGTGCCAGCAGCCGACAGGGGCAAGATACGCAGTATTTT. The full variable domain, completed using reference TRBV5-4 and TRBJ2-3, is ETGVTQSPTHLIKTRGQQVTLRCSSQSGHNTVSWYQQALGQGPQFIFQYYREEENGRGNFPPRFSGLQFPNYSSELNVNALELDDSALYLCASSRQGQDTQYFGPGTRLTVL.

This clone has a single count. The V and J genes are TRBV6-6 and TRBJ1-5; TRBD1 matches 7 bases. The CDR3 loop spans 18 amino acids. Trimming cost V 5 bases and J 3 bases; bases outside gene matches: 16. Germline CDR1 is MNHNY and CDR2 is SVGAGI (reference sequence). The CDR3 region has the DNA TGTGCCAGCAGTGGATCAACAGGGGTCGTTGATATCAATCAGCCCCAGCATTTT. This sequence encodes CASSGSTGVVDINQPQHF.

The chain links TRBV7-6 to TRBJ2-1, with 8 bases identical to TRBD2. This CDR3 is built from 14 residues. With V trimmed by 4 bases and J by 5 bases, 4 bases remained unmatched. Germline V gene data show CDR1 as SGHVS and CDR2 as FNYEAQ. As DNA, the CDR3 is TGTGCCAGCAGCTCGGGACTAGGGCACAATGAGCAGTTCTTC. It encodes CASSSGLGHNEQFF. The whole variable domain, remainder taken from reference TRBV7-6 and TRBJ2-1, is GAGVSQSPRYKVTKRGQDVALRCDPISGHVSLYWYRQALGQGPEFLTYFNYEAQQDKSGLPNDRFSAERPEGSISTLTIQRTEQRDSAMYRCASSSGLGHNEQFFGPGTRLTVL.

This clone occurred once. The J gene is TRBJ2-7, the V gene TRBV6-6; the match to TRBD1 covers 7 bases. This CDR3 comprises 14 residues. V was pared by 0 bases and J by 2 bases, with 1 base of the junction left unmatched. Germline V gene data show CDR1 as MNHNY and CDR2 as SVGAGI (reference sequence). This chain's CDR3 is CASSYSQGTYEQYF. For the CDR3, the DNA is TGTGCCAGCAGTTACTCACAGGGGACCTACGAGCAGTACTTC.

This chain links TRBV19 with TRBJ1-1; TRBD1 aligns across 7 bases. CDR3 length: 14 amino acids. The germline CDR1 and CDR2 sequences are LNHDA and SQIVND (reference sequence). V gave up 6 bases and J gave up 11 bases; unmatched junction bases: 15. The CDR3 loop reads CASSSEGTAKEAFF. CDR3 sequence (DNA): TGTGCCAGTAGCTCCGAAGGGACAGCTAAGGAGGCTTTCTTT.